This is a list of T cell receptor beta chains from one sample in a study of blood T cell repertoires in COVID-19. Only in-frame clones appear in the TCRdb table, and some are missing; sequencing was by immunoSEQ multiplex PCR. Of some 320,000 clones in the sample, more than 75% are singletons; the top ten hold 2.6%. The specimen sequenced was PBMCs or T cells enriched from blood (not recorded which). The receptors here all came from a man aged 55 to 70 who had recovered from COVID-19. CDR3s include the opening cysteine and the closing phenylalanine or tryptophan. Fields, in order: V gene, D gene, J gene, clone size, CDR3 protein, CDR3 DNA. A D gene is named only where the DNA matches it firmly. Size values are once, few and many counts, or a class for expanded clones, and some rows have none.

V: TRBV7-9
D: NA
J: TRBJ1-5
size: once
CDR3: CASRGGGNQPQHF
DNA: TGTGCCAGCCGTGGAGGGGGCAATCAGCCCCAGCATTTT

V: TRBV5-6
D: TRBD2
J: TRBJ2-1
size: NA
CDR3: CASSSGLAGGEQFF
DNA: TGTGCCAGCAGCTCCGGACTAGCGGGGGGGGAGCAGTTCTTC

V: TRBV7-2
D: TRBD2
J: TRBJ2-5
size: NA
CDR3: CASSLPWTREETQYF
DNA: TGTGCCAGCAGCTTACCATGGACTAGAGAAGAGACCCAGTACTTC

V: TRBV4-1
D: NA
J: TRBJ1-2
size: few
CDR3: CASSQDRGGNGYTF
DNA: TGCGCCAGCAGCCAAGACAGGGGTGGAAATGGCTACACCTTC

V: TRBV11-2
D: TRBD2
J: TRBJ2-3
size: NA
CDR3: CASSAAGGRTDTQYF
DNA: TGTGCCAGCAGCGCAGCGGGGGGTCGAACAGATACGCAGTATTTT

V: TRBV19
D: TRBD2
J: TRBJ2-2
size: NA
CDR3: CASSKAGGPVTGELFF
DNA: TGTGCCAGTAGCAAAGCGGGGGGGCCGGTCACCGGGGAGCTGTTTTTT

V: TRBV9
D: NA
J: TRBJ2-7
size: NA
CDR3: CASSVVGQGEVEQYF
DNA: TGTGCCAGCAGCGTAGTTGGGCAGGGTGAAGTCGAGCAGTACTTC

V: TRBV6-5
D: NA
J: TRBJ1-4
size: NA
CDR3: CASTSYGATNEKLFF
DNA: TGTGCCAGCACGTCTTACGGGGCAACTAATGAAAAACTGTTTTTT

V: TRBV5-4
D: TRBD1
J: TRBJ2-7
size: NA
CDR3: CASSGPGQGAREQYF
DNA: TGTGCCAGCAGCGGGCCGGGACAGGGGGCGCGGGAGCAGTACTTC

V: TRBV7-2
D: TRBD1
J: TRBJ1-1
size: NA
CDR3: CASSTTTGGYEAFF
DNA: TGTGCCAGCAGCACCACGACAGGGGGCTATGAAGCTTTCTTT

V: TRBV6-5
D: TRBD1
J: TRBJ1-3
size: few
CDR3: CASLGQAGGNTIYF
DNA: TGTGCCAGCCTAGGACAGGCGGGTGGAAACACCATATATTTT

V: TRBV7-2
D: TRBD1
J: TRBJ2-7
size: NA
CDR3: CASSPEPDRVSEQYF
DNA: TGTGCCAGCAGCCCCGAGCCCGACAGGGTTTCCGAGCAGTACTTC

V: TRBV3-1/TRBV3-2
D: NA
J: TRBJ2-2
size: NA
CDR3: CASSQLRFCGSGELFF
DNA: TGTGCCAGCAGCCAACTGCGTTTCTGCGGTTCCGGGGAGCTGTTTTTT

V: TRBV30
D: TRBD1
J: TRBJ1-6
size: NA
CDR3: CAWSVWDRGMGSPLHF
DNA: TGTGCCTGGAGTGTATGGGACAGGGGTATGGGTTCACCCCTCCACTTT

V: TRBV7-8
D: NA
J: TRBJ1-2
size: NA
CDR3: CASSSRLRQSTHGYTF
DNA: TGTGCCAGCAGCTCCCGCCTTAGACAGTCCACCCATGGCTACACCTTC

V: TRBV19
D: NA
J: TRBJ2-3
size: NA
CDR3: CASSRTVGRGNTQYF
DNA: TGTGCCAGTAGCAGGACAGTAGGCCGAGGGAATACGCAGTATTTT

V: TRBV6-1
D: TRBD2
J: TRBJ2-1
size: NA
CDR3: CASSDSGISYNEQFF
DNA: TGTGCCAGCAGTGATAGCGGGATCTCCTACAATGAGCAGTTCTTC